These 14 T cell receptor beta chains originate from one sample sequenced in a study of graft-versus-host responses after intestinal transplantation. The assay was immunoSEQ multiplex PCR, and TCRdb's table has in-frame clones only and misses some. The profile shows around 29,000 clones, approximately 93% of them singletons. The specimen was PBMCs, collected around 70 days after intestinal transplant. All receptors derive from a human patient who received an intestinal transplant, so some T cells may come from the graft donor.

This clone was counted only a few times. The chain employs TRBV27 and TRBJ2-5, with 11 bases fitting TRBD2. This CDR3 region has 16 residues. CDR1 and CDR2 (germline): MNHEY, SMNVEV (reference sequence). With V trimmed by 8 bases and J by 4 bases, 12 bases remained unmatched. CDR3 protein: CASANHGTSGSETQYF. The CDR3 region has the DNA TGTGCCAGCGCAAACCACGGGACTAGCGGATCAGAGACCCAGTACTTC.

V gene TRBV30 combines with J gene TRBJ2-5; possibly TRBD2 for D (5 bases). CDR1 and CDR2 (germline): GTSNPN, SVGIG (reference sequence). Trimming stripped 2 bases from V and 2 bases from J, with 12 bases between. CDR3 length: 14 amino acids. This CDR3 reads CAWSPGLFQETQYF. DNA of the CDR3: TGTGCCTGGAGTCCAGGACTTTTTCAAGAGACCCAGTACTTC.

The CDR3 region is CASSMTGLAKNIQYF. The CDR3 bases are TGTGCCAGCAGCATGACAGGACTAGCCAAAAACATTCAGTACTTC. The chain uses TRBV7-8 and TRBJ2-4, with D possibly being TRBD1 (6 bases). There are 15 residues in the CDR3. Trimming removed 5 bases at V and 0 bases at J, with 11 bases between. Germline values: CDR1 SGHVS, CDR2 FQNEAQ.

The chain links TRBV14 to TRBJ2-3; 12 nucleotides agree with TRBD2. V was clipped by 5 bases and J by 6 bases; unmatched bases: 3. CDR1 is SGHDN, CDR2 FVKESK, per germline. The CDR3 totals 14 residues. DNA for the CDR3: TGTGCCAGCAGCGCTAGCGGGGGGGCTGATACGCAGTATTTT. It encodes CASSASGGADTQYF.

The CDR3 DNA is TGTGCCAGCAGCTTGGAAGGGGGGACCGCTCCTTCACCCCTCCACTTT. This translates into CASSLEGGTAPSPLHF. V usage is TRBV5-8 and J usage is TRBJ1-6; TRBD1 is a possible D gene (6 bases). The CDR3 is made up of 16 amino acids. The V gene lost 0 bases and the J gene lost 9 bases, with 16 bases spanning the gap. The germline gives CDR1 SGHTS, CDR2 YDEGEE.

The chain couples TRBV30 to TRBJ2-1, with 12 bases matching TRBD2. The CDR3 spans 15 residues. The V gene's germline CDR1 is GTSNPN and CDR2 SVGIG (reference sequence). J gave up 6 bases and V 3 bases, and 6 bases lay outside the gene matches. The CDR3 here is CAWSLAGGGLNEQFF. The CDR3 nucleotides are TGTGCCTGGAGCCTAGCGGGAGGGGGTCTCAATGAGCAGTTCTTC.

The chain recombines TRBV5-6 with TRBJ1-2, with D unclear. The germline V gene encodes CDR1 SGHDT and CDR2 YYEEEE. Trimming removed 1 base from V and 8 bases from J, with 9 bases in between. CDR3 length: 12 amino acids. CDR3 DNA sequence: TGTGCCAGCAGCTTGTCATTGGAGGGCTACACCTTC. Its protein product is CASSLSLEGYTF.

The chain joins TRBV27 to TRBJ1-2, with D possibly matching TRBD1 (5 bases). The CDR3 is 13 residues long. CDR1 MNHEY and CDR2 SMNVEV come from the germline V gene (reference sequence). The germline V and J ends were trimmed by 6 bases and 7 bases, with 15 bases remaining between them. The CDR3 loop reads CASRRGRIGGYTF. CDR3 DNA sequence: TGTGCCAGCAGGAGGGGCCGTATAGGTGGCTACACCTTC.

This clone has just one count. The chain uses TRBV7-9 and TRBJ2-2, with TRBD2 matching 8 bases. The CDR3 length is 17 residues. J gave up 2 bases and V 2 bases, and 7 bases lay outside the gene matches. Germline-derived CDR1 and CDR2 are SEHNR and FQNEAQ (reference sequence). The CDR3 coding sequence is TGTGCCAGCAGCTTATTATTAGCGGGAACCAACACCGGGGAGCTGTTTTTT. It is translated as CASSLLLAGTNTGELFF. Using reference TRBV7-9 and TRBJ2-2 for the parts outside the CDR3, the full variable domain is DTGVSQNPRHKITKRGQNVTFRCDPISEHNRLYWYRQTLGQGPEFLTYFQNEAQLEKSRLLSDRFSAERPKGSFSTLEIQRTEQGDSAMYLCASSLLLAGTNTGELFFGEGSRLTVL.

The chain employs TRBV7-9 and TRBJ2-3; D may match TRBD1 or TRBD2 (6 bases each). Looked up from germline, CDR1 is SEHNR and CDR2 is FQNEAQ (reference sequence). The V gene lost 5 bases and the J gene lost 0 bases, with 18 bases spanning the gap. This CDR3 region has 17 residues. The CDR3 loop is CASSGGLWRTSTDTQYF. CDR3 sequence (DNA): TGTGCCAGCAGCGGGGGGCTTTGGCGGACAAGCACAGATACGCAGTATTTT.

This clone was observed once. V usage is TRBV18 and J usage is TRBJ2-7; D tentatively reads TRBD1 or TRBD2 (5 bases each). Germline CDR1 reads KGHSH; CDR2 reads LQKENI. V lost 0 bases and J 9 bases, leaving 15 bases between the germline ends. The CDR3 is 14 residues long. In nucleotides, the CDR3 is TGTGCCAGCTCACCACCTCTGGGACCCTTAGGGCAGTACTTC. It is translated as CASSPPLGPLGQYF.

The rearrangement uses TRBV6-6 and TRBJ2-7; no clear D gene. Trimming left V 6 bases short and J 0 bases short, with 18 bases between. Germline assignment: CDR1 MNHNY and CDR2 SVGAGI (reference sequence). The CDR3 runs 16 residues. The CDR3 region has the DNA TGTGCCAGCAGAGTCAATCTTCGAAGAAGCTCCTACGAGCAGTACTTC. It codes for CASRVNLRRSSYEQYF.

The V call is TRBV7-6, the J call TRBJ1-2; the D is unclear. The CDR3 consists of 14 residues. The V end was cut by 5 bases, the J end by 0 bases, with 10 bases between. Germline CDR1 SGHVS, CDR2 FNYEAQ. CDR3 loop: CASSPTGANYGYTF. The CDR3 DNA reads TGTGCCAGCAGCCCGACCGGGGCTAACTATGGCTACACCTTC.

The V and J genes are TRBV27 and TRBJ1-6; the D is unclear. Trimming removed 5 bases from V and 0 bases from J, with 2 bases in between. Germline lookup yields CDR1 MNHEY and CDR2 SMNVEV (reference sequence). This CDR3 region has 13 residues. CDR3 in DNA: TGTGCCAGCAGTCTCTCCTATAATTCACCCCTCCACTTT. Its protein product is CASSLSYNSPLHF.